This T cell receptor beta chain was recovered during a study of siplizumab effects on memory and regulatory T cells. Study conclusions and caveats: Naive T cell populations appeared to exhibit greater diversity than memory cells and appeared to be major alloresponse contributors.

This clone was seen once. Its antigen is still unknown. This table comes from immunoSEQ multiplex PCR, and its TCRdb copy is limited to in-frame clones, with some not included. This table has 57,000 or so clones, 93% appearing once. CDR1 and CDR2 from the germline V gene are SQVTM and ANQGSEA. This CDR3 has 12 residues. V gave up 0 bases and J gave up 3 bases, with 5 bases separating them. This receptor was identified in a human donor in good health. The sample comprised CD8+ T cells sorted from blood. The gene calls are TRBV29-1 and TRBJ1-1; D gene ambiguous. This CDR3 reads CSVEEADTEAFF. The CDR3 DNA is TGCAGCGTTGAAGAGGCGGACACTGAAGCTTTCTTT.